The TCR beta chain under discussion was sequenced for a study of radiotherapy plus CTLA-4 blockade in lung cancer. Clones were sequenced by immunoSEQ multiplex PCR, and TCRdb holds only the in-frame ones, with some missing. The sample gives some 110,000 clones, 75% to 80% of which show up once; about 5% is in the top ten. Germline V gene lookup returns CDR1 SGHRS and CDR2 YFSETQ. Trimming cost V 0 bases and J 6 bases, with 13 bases left between them. This CDR3 has 15 amino acids. This specimen consisted of peripheral blood, obtained from a patient treated with radiotherapy plus ipilimumab. This sequence originates from a human donor with non-small cell lung cancer who had a partial response to radiotherapy plus ipilimumab. The J gene is TRBJ1-5, the V gene TRBV5-1; D is perhaps TRBD1 (5 bases). The DNA of the CDR3 is TGCGCCAGCAGCTTGGCCGCGGGGGTAGGTCAGCCCCAGCATTTT. Translation gives CASSLAAGVGQPQHF.